The TCR beta chain under discussion was sequenced for a study of blood T cell repertoires in COVID-19. Trimming shortened V by 4 bases and J by 2 bases, and 8 bases separated the two germline ends. Germline CDR1 SGHTA, CDR2 FQGTGA. This CDR3 has 14 amino acids. Study processing details: Reference gene primer amplification gave estimated nucleated cell counts. The data were produced by immunoSEQ multiplex PCR, yet TCRdb's version contains in-frame clones alone and is incomplete. Clonal size and the V and J genes are those of that table, whereas D and trimming came from the DNA. The profile shows approximately 100,000 clones, about 80% of them singletons.

V and J are TRBV7-3 and TRBJ2-2; tentatively, D is TRBD2 (5 bases). The sequencing sample was made of peripheral blood. The receptor comes from a woman of 80 years or more with active or convalescent COVID-19. The CDR3 DNA reads as TGTGCCAGCAGCTCGGGAACTAACACCGGGGAGCTGTTTTTT. This gives the protein CASSSGTNTGELFF.